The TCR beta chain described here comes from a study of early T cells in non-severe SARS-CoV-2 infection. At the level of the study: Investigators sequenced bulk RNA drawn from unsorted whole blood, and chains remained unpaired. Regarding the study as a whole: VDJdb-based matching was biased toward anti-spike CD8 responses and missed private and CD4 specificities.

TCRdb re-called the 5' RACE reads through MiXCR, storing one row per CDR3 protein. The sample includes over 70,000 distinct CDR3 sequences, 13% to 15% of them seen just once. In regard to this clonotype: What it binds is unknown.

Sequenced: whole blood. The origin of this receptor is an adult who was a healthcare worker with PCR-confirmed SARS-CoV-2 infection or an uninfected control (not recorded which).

This chain's CDR3 is CASSLQGAGVKAFF. CDR3 DNA: TGTGCCAGCAGCTTACAGGGGGCGGGGGTGAAAGCTTTCTTT. This chain connects TRBV11-2 to TRBJ1-1, with 8 bases fitting TRBD1. The CDR3 is made up of 14 amino acids. V lost 2 bases, J lost 9 bases, and 8 bases stayed unmatched. CDR1 and CDR2 from the germline V gene are SGHAT and FQNNGV.